The present TCR beta chain was sequenced within a study of T cells after yellow fever vaccination. Study-wide results and limits: After the booster, roughly 96% of CD4 and 75% to 90% of CD8 primary-response clones were re-detected.

Germline V CDR1 and CDR2: SGHNT, YENEEA. This CDR3 contains 14 residues. The V gene end was trimmed by 5 bases and the J gene end by 3 bases; junction bases not matched to a gene: 1. This clonotype was seen at least ten times. The antigen is not known. A 5'RACE template-switching step, the method used to make TCR cDNA, added a universal primer site and UMIs. Via MiXCR, TCRdb re-called the 5' RACE reads, giving one row per CDR3 protein. The table has some 200,000 distinct CDR3 sequences, more than 3% seen once. V gene TRBV11-3 combines with J gene TRBJ2-2, with 9 bases matching TRBD1. The TCR was taken from a man between 18 and 29 years old who received the YFV17D yellow fever vaccine. The source material was CD4+ T cells sorted from PBMCs, sampled 10 days after the yellow fever booster vaccination. The CDR3 protein is CASSRQGDTGELFF. CDR3 nucleotide sequence: TGTGCCAGCAGCCGACAGGGGGACACCGGGGAGCTGTTTTTT.